This T cell receptor beta chain was recorded in a study of T cells in Graves' hyperthyroidism and ophthalmopathy. Turning to the study itself: Peripheral blood was acquired at first diagnosis, ahead of any therapy whatsoever. The study's findings and limits: Ophthalmopathy prediction by the model preceded onset by a median approximately 5.9 months.

In its sample, this clonotype was seen a few times. Its target is unknown. Trimming removed 7 bases at V and 5 bases at J, with 17 bases between. Germline lookup yields CDR1 MGHRA and CDR2 YSYEKL. The CDR3 spans 14 residues. RNA transcripts served as the template for amplifying TCR beta CDR3 regions. RT-PCR in the first round (using the HTBI primer set) targeted the TCR CDR3. In TCRdb, the multiplex PCR reads were re-called with MiXCR into one record per CDR3 protein. The sample records hundreds of thousands of distinct CDR3 sequences, about a third being singletons. This sequence joins TRBV4-1 and TRBJ2-5, with D possibly being TRBD2 (7 bases). The sequenced material came from blood. This TCR was recovered from a woman aged 35 to 49 with Graves' hyperthyroidism. The CDR3 DNA is TGCGCCAGCACCCAGAAACAGGGAGGGGAGACCCAGTACTTC. Encoded protein: CASTQKQGGETQYF.